The 27 T cell receptor beta chains listed next were all sequenced from one sample in a study of cytomegalovirus exposure and HLA in healthy donors. Vbeta (60) and Jbeta (13) primers were used in the PCR. The repertoire was sequenced with immunoSEQ multiplex PCR; TCRdb's copy has only in-frame clones and lacks some. The sample records about 130,000 clones, 65% to 75% being singletons. The sample consisted of PBMCs. The receptors originated from a man in his forties in good health and CMV-seropositive.

The chain joins TRBV4-3 to TRBJ2-7; the match to TRBD1 covers 8 bases. Germline values: CDR1 LGHNA, CDR2 YSLEER. After removal of 4 bases from V and 2 bases from J, the junction contained 4 bases not matched to a gene. The CDR3 contains 14 residues. CDR3 region: CASSRTGTAYEQYF. The DNA for the CDR3 is TGCGCCAGCAGCCGGACAGGGACAGCCTACGAGCAGTACTTC.

The V and J genes are TRBV4-1 and TRBJ1-6; TRBD1 matches at 9 bases. CDR1 and CDR2 (germline): MGHRA, YSYEKL. The CDR3 loop spans 14 amino acids. V was pared by 4 bases and J by 7 bases, with 2 bases of the junction left unmatched. The chain's CDR3 is CASSPGQGNSPLHF. The CDR3 DNA reads as TGCGCCAGCAGCCCTGGACAGGGGAATTCACCCCTCCACTTT.

V usage is TRBV28 and J usage is TRBJ2-2; D uncertain. CDR3 length equals 13 residues. V was cut by 1 base and J by 3 bases, with 3 bases left in between. Germline values: CDR1 MDHEN, CDR2 SYDVKM. The chain's CDR3 is CASSLYYTGELFF. The CDR3 DNA reads TGTGCCAGCAGTTTATACTACACCGGGGAGCTGTTTTTT.

The rearrangement uses TRBV7-9 and TRBJ2-1; maybe TRBD2 (6 bases). Germline CDR1 SEHNR, CDR2 FQNEAQ (reference sequence). Trimming cost V 0 bases and J 3 bases, with 6 bases left between them. This CDR3 has 14 amino acids. This CDR3 reads CASSLAGGYNEQFF. DNA for the CDR3: TGTGCCAGCAGCTTAGCGGGGGGCTACAATGAGCAGTTCTTC.

The chain joins TRBV20-1 to TRBJ1-1; D is uncertain. CDR3 length: 11 amino acids. The V end was cut by 3 bases, the J end by 7 bases, with 9 bases between. Per the germline V gene, CDR1 is DFQATT and CDR2 is SNEGSKA (reference sequence). This CDR3 reads CSASPNFEAFF. The CDR3 nucleotides read TGCAGTGCTAGTCCAAATTTTGAAGCTTTCTTT.

This rearrangement joins TRBV5-6 to TRBJ1-6; 9 bases are a match to TRBD1. V lost 3 bases to trimming and J lost 6 bases; unmatched junction nucleotides: 10. Germline CDR1 and CDR2: SGHDT and YYEEEE. The CDR3 is 17 residues long. The CDR3 protein is CASSYGTGIGGNSPLHF. CDR3 in DNA: TGTGCCAGCAGCTACGGGACAGGGATTGGAGGTAATTCACCCCTCCACTTT.

The chain has TRBV27 and TRBJ2-5; 7 positions agree with TRBD1. The closer fit of TRBJ2-7 to the DNA end suggests the J call may be wrong. There are 15 residues in the CDR3. Germline-derived CDR1 and CDR2 are MNHEY and SMNVEV (reference sequence). This chain's CDR3 is CASSPWTGRSDEQYF. The CDR3 nucleotides are TGTGCCAGCAGTCCTTGGACAGGCCGATCCGACGAGCAGTACTTC.

This clone occurred a few times. One junction end disagrees with the germline gene, perhaps due to a read error. The rearrangement links TRBV4-2 to TRBJ1-6; 9 nucleotides align to TRBD1. CDR3 length: 11 amino acids. Germline CDR1 is LGHNA and CDR2 is YNFKEQ. This CDR3 is CASSRGQGHYF. DNA of the CDR3: TGTGCCAGCAGCCGAGGACAGGGGCACTACTTT.

The rearrangement uses TRBV7-6 and TRBJ1-1; D remains ambiguous. This CDR3 comprises 14 residues. CDR1 and CDR2 (germline): SGHVS, FNYEAQ. Trimming left V 1 base short and J 7 bases short, with 13 bases between. This CDR3 reads CASSLDRSAGEAFF. Here the CDR3 DNA reads TGTGCCAGCAGCTTAGATCGGTCGGCAGGTGAAGCTTTCTTT. The whole variable domain, filled in from reference TRBV7-6 and TRBJ1-1, reads GAGVSQSPRYKVTKRGQDVALRCDPISGHVSLYWYRQALGQGPEFLTYFNYEAQQDKSGLPNDRFSAERPEGSISTLTIQRTEQRDSAMYRCASSLDRSAGEAFFGQGTRLTVV.

J is TRBJ1-4 and V is TRBV6-1; D not resolved. The germline CDR1 and CDR2 sequences are MNHNS and SASEGT. V was clipped by 8 bases and J by 7 bases, with 14 bases between them. CDR3 length: 13 amino acids. The CDR3 DNA reads as TGTGCCAGCGGAGATGGAGGGCGTGAAAAACTGTTTTTT. This sequence encodes CASGDGGREKLFF.

The chain carries TRBV2 and TRBJ2-7; tentative D call: TRBD1 (6 bases). The CDR3 runs 14 residues. CDR1 is SNHLY, CDR2 FYNNEI, per germline. The V end was cut by 5 bases, the J end by 0 bases, with 11 bases between. The CDR3 DNA is TGTGCCAGCAGTCGACAGGAGAGCTCCTACGAGCAGTACTTC. Protein sequence: CASSRQESSYEQYF.

The chain joins TRBV12-5 to TRBJ2-1; unclear D gene. V shed 2 bases and J shed 8 bases, with 4 bases lying between them. CDR1 and CDR2 (germline): LGHNT, FRNRAP. CDR3 size: 11 residues. In DNA, the CDR3 is TGTGCTAGTGGTTTGTCTGATGAGCAGTTCTTC. Translated, it gives CASGLSDEQFF.

J is TRBJ2-7 and V is TRBV13; TRBD2 matches at 10 bases. Germline CDR1 PRHDT, CDR2 FYEKMQ (reference sequence). The V and J ends lost 6 bases and 1 base, in that order; junction bases with no gene match: 9. CDR3 size: 16 residues. CDR3 sequence reads: CASRRAGGPKSYEQYF. CDR3 in DNA: TGTGCCAGCAGAAGAGCGGGAGGGCCTAAATCCTACGAGCAGTACTTC.

The CDR3 DNA reads TGTGCCAGCAGACACCCGAACACTGAAGCTTTCTTT. This encodes CASRHPNTEAFF. The chain is built from TRBV25-1 and TRBJ1-1; no firm D call. This CDR3 is built from 12 residues. Germline V gene lookup returns CDR1 MGHDK and CDR2 SYGVNS. V lost 6 bases to trimming and J lost 1 base, with 6 bases between them.

In its sample, this clone was seen a few times. The V and J genes are TRBV15 and TRBJ2-2, with D possibly being TRBD2 (5 bases). The CDR3 is 15 residues long. The V and J ends lost 1 base and 3 bases respectively, with 9 bases between them. Germline loops: CDR1 LNHNV, CDR2 YYDKDF (reference sequence). The CDR3 DNA sequence: TGTGCCACCAGCAGAGTATTCGGGGACACCGGGGAGCTGTTTTTT. Translated: CATSRVFGDTGELFF.

This clone was seen a few times. The rearrangement uses TRBV5-1 and TRBJ2-5; 9 bases are a match to TRBD1. In germline, CDR1 is SGHRS, CDR2 YFSETQ. CDR3 length equals 14 residues. The junction had 4 bases not matched to a gene; V was cut back by 2 bases and J by 5 bases. The CDR3 spells CASSFGQGRETQYF. The CDR3 DNA reads as TGCGCCAGCAGCTTCGGACAGGGGCGGGAGACCCAGTACTTC.

DNA of the CDR3: TGTGCCAGCAGTTACTCGGGGGACAGGGATTCACCCCTCCACTTT. It encodes CASSYSGDRDSPLHF. The gene calls are TRBV6-6 and TRBJ1-6; 9 bases fit TRBD1. The CDR3 length is 15 residues. V was clipped by 0 bases and J by 8 bases; unmatched bases: 2. The germline CDR1 and CDR2 sequences are MNHNY and SVGAGI (reference sequence).

This rearrangement joins TRBV7-2 to TRBJ2-7; possibly TRBD1 for D (6 bases). Trimming pared 1 base from V and 4 bases from J, leaving 14 bases between. Germline V lookup: CDR1 SGHTA, CDR2 FQGNSA. The CDR3 extends over 15 amino acids. This CDR3 is CASSLGQGLRYEQYF. CDR3 bases: TGTGCCAGCAGCTTAGGTCAGGGGCTACGATACGAGCAGTACTTC.

This clone came up a few times. The chain recombines TRBV5-1 with TRBJ2-1; D may be TRBD2 (5 bases). The V and J ends lost 4 bases and 0 bases respectively, with 14 bases between them. Germline loops: CDR1 SGHRS, CDR2 YFSETQ. The length of the CDR3 is 16 residues. As DNA, the CDR3 is TGCGCCAGCAGCCCCACAACTAGGAGCTCCTACAATGAGCAGTTCTTC. This codes for CASSPTTRSSYNEQFF. The whole variable domain, filled in from reference TRBV5-1 and TRBJ2-1, reads KAGVTQTPRYLIKTRGQQVTLSCSPISGHRSVSWYQQTPGQGLQFLFEYFSETQRNKGNFPGRFSGRQFSNSRSEMNVSTLELGDSALYLCASSPTTRSSYNEQFFGPGTRLTVL.

Details on this clone: This is likely a read error, given that the CDR3 carries no conserved phenylalanine or tryptophan at its end. It is unclear where the CDR3 begins or ends on the DNA, so no DNA is shown, and the CDR3 is as TCRdb lists it. The J gene is TRBJ2-7, the V gene TRBV5-6; the table's TRBD1 call for D was not verified on the DNA. The CDR3 extends over 12 residues, inclusive of both ends. Germline lookup yields CDR1 SGHDT and CDR2 YYEEEE. CDR3 sequence: CASSDLQGSISS.

This chain links TRBV19 with TRBJ1-5; D ambiguous. This CDR3 comprises 14 residues. V dropped 3 bases and J dropped 0 bases, with 6 bases sitting between them. Germline V gene lookup returns CDR1 LNHDA and CDR2 SQIVND (reference sequence). In nucleotides, the CDR3 is TGTGCCAGTAGTATCCCCTATAGCAATCAGCCCCAGCATTTT. Protein sequence: CASSIPYSNQPQHF.

The chain recombines TRBV6-6 with TRBJ1-4; 8 nucleotides align to TRBD1. Germline CDR1 is MNHNY and CDR2 is SVGAGI (reference sequence). The CDR3 sequence is 15 residues long. With V trimmed by 2 bases and J by 5 bases, 4 bases remained unmatched. CDR3 nucleotide sequence: TGTGCCAGCAGTTACGGCAGGGGGCGAAATGAAAAACTGTTTTTT. Residues: CASSYGRGRNEKLFF.

V gene TRBV11-1 combines with J gene TRBJ2-5, with D possibly matching TRBD2 (5 bases). This CDR3 is built from 14 residues. Germline values: CDR1 SGHAT, CDR2 FQDESV (reference sequence). The ends were cut back, 0 bases at V and 2 bases at J, with 7 bases in the middle. The CDR3 DNA sequence: TGTGCCAGCAGCTTAGCGCGGGTTCAAGAGACCCAGTACTTC. Translation gives CASSLARVQETQYF. Variable domain in full (rest from reference TRBV11-1 and TRBJ2-5): EAEVAQSPRYKITEKSQAVAFWCDPISGHATLYWYRQILGQGPELLVQFQDESVVDDSQLPKDRFSAERLKGVDSTLKIQPAELGDSAMYLCASSLARVQETQYFGPGTRLLVL.

The rearrangement joins TRBV9 to TRBJ1-3; TRBD1 might be the D (5 bases). The CDR3 consists of 17 residues. Trimming cost V 1 base and J 0 bases, with 14 bases left between them. CDR1 and CDR2 from the germline V gene are SGDLS and YYNGEE. The CDR3 spells CASSVTDIHISGNTIYF. The CDR3 bases are TGTGCCAGCAGCGTAACGGACATCCACATCTCTGGAAACACCATATATTTT.

This clone was detected once. This chain links TRBV4-1 with TRBJ2-5; 10 positions agree with TRBD2. The CDR3 extends over 16 amino acids. Germline values: CDR1 MGHRA, CDR2 YSYEKL. J gave up 5 bases and V 1 base, and 7 bases lay outside the gene matches. In DNA, the CDR3 is TGCGCCAGCAGCCAAGTGGGGCTAGCGGGGGTGGAGACCCAGTACTTC. It translates to CASSQVGLAGVETQYF.

The V call is TRBV4-3, the J call TRBJ2-5; 8 nucleotides align to TRBD2. Germline CDR1 reads LGHNA; CDR2 reads YSLEER. The CDR3 totals 15 residues. The junction had 7 bases not matched to a gene; V was cut back by 0 bases and J by 7 bases. The CDR3 loop reads CASSQDSLAGTTQYF. The DNA for the CDR3 is TGCGCCAGCAGCCAAGATAGCCTAGCGGGTACGACCCAGTACTTC.

The chain has TRBV7-9 and TRBJ2-7; 10 bases match TRBD1. Trimming took 11 bases from V and 6 from J; bases not matched to a gene: 22. This CDR3 is 17 amino acids long. Germline V gene lookup returns CDR1 SEHNR and CDR2 FQNEAQ (reference sequence). The CDR3 here is CAAFSSLGTGDSGEQYF. In DNA, the CDR3 is TGTGCCGCTTTCTCTTCGTTAGGGACAGGGGATTCAGGCGAGCAGTACTTC.